This T cell receptor (beta chain) was observed in a study of CD8+ T cells in alopecia areata. CDR1 and CDR2 from the germline V gene are PRHDT and FYEKMQ (reference sequence). The V and J ends lost 0 bases and 6 bases, in that order; junction bases with no gene match: 14. The CDR3 has 17 amino acids. Sample treatment: oral pan-JAK inhibitor, 5-10 mg twice daily. cDNA reverse transcribed from extracted RNA served as the sequencing template. TCRdb keeps only in-frame clones here, not all; method: immunoSEQ multiplex PCR. The sample contains about 180,000 clones, 40% to 65% of which appear only once. The starting material was CD8+ T cells sorted from blood, obtained around week 54, from a patient treated with tofacitinib. The chain recombines TRBV13 with TRBJ2-7, with TRBD2 matching over 7 bases. This receptor was obtained from a human donor with alopecia areata. The CDR3 is CASSLGQSGGGLSEQYF. The CDR3 DNA reads TGTGCCAGCAGCTTAGGCCAGTCGGGCGGGGGACTTTCCGAGCAGTACTTC.